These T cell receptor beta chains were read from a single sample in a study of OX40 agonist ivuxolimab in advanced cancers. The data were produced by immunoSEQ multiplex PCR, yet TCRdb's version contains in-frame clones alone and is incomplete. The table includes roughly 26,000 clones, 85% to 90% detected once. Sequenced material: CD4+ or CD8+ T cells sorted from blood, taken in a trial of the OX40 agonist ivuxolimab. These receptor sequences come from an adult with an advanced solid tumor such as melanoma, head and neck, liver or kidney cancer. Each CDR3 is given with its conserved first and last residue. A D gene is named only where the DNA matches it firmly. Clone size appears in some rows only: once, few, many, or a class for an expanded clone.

CDR3 DNA: TGTGCCAGCAGTTGGCGATCCGAGGGGGTAAGGTGGAACACTGAAGCTTTCTTT
CDR3 protein: CASSWRSEGVRWNTEAFF
D gene: .
clone size: .
J gene: TRBJ1-1
V gene: TRBV28

CDR3 DNA: TGCAGCGTTGAAGAGGCGGGCCCCTATGGCTACACCTTC
CDR3 protein: CSVEEAGPYGYTF
D gene: .
clone size: .
J gene: TRBJ1-2
V gene: TRBV29-1

CDR3 DNA: TGTGCCAGCAGCTCGGGACAGGGGGCCCATGGCTACACCTTC
CDR3 protein: CASSSGQGAHGYTF
D gene: TRBD1
clone size: .
J gene: TRBJ1-2
V gene: TRBV7-9

CDR3 DNA: TGTGCCAGCAGTGTCTCGGCCAACAGACCCTACAATGAGCAGTTCTTC
CDR3 protein: CASSVSANRPYNEQFF
D gene: .
clone size: .
J gene: TRBJ2-1
V gene: TRBV6-4

CDR3 DNA: TGTGCCAGCAGCTTAATGTTCGATGAGCAGTTCTTC
CDR3 protein: CASSLMFDEQFF
D gene: .
clone size: .
J gene: TRBJ2-1
V gene: TRBV11-2

CDR3 DNA: TGTGCCAGTAGTATAGACGGACCTTCCTACGAGCAGTACTTC
CDR3 protein: CASSIDGPSYEQYF
D gene: .
clone size: .
J gene: TRBJ2-7
V gene: TRBV19

CDR3 DNA: TGTGCCAGCAGCTTAAAAGCGGGAGGTATAAATGAGCAGTTCTTC
CDR3 protein: CASSLKAGGINEQFF
D gene: TRBD2
clone size: .
J gene: TRBJ2-1
V gene: TRBV7-9

CDR3 DNA: TGTGCCAGCAGTCCAGCGGGGGCCCTCCAAGAGACCCAGTACTTC
CDR3 protein: CASSPAGALQETQYF
D gene: TRBD2
clone size: once
J gene: TRBJ2-5
V gene: TRBV6-5

CDR3 DNA: TGTGCCAGCAGCTCTCTTCGGGGGCAGGGGGAGCAGTACTTC
CDR3 protein: CASSSLRGQGEQYF
D gene: .
clone size: .
J gene: TRBJ2-7
V gene: TRBV7-9

CDR3 DNA: TGTGCCAGCAGAAACTTGGGGTTAAGTAGGGATGGCTACACCTTC
CDR3 protein: CASRNLGLSRDGYTF
D gene: .
clone size: .
J gene: TRBJ1-2
V gene: TRBV6-5

CDR3 DNA: TGTGCCAGCAGCTCAATCATGGACGATCAGCCCCAGCATTTT
CDR3 protein: CASSSIMDDQPQHF
D gene: .
clone size: few
J gene: TRBJ1-5
V gene: TRBV7-9

CDR3 DNA: TGTGCCAGCAGCGGTAGCGGGGGGCTCGGCACAGATACGCAGTATTTT
CDR3 protein: CASSGSGGLGTDTQYF
D gene: TRBD2
clone size: .
J gene: TRBJ2-3
V gene: TRBV9

CDR3 DNA: TGTGCCAGCAGTGAAGCGTCTATTATCATAAATGAGCAGTTCTTC
CDR3 protein: CASSEASIIINEQFF
D gene: .
clone size: .
J gene: TRBJ2-1
V gene: TRBV2

CDR3 DNA: TGTGCCAGCAGCACAGGGGTTGCCTACAATGAGCAGTTCTTC
CDR3 protein: CASSTGVAYNEQFF
D gene: TRBD1
clone size: .
J gene: TRBJ2-1
V gene: TRBV7-9

CDR3 DNA: TGTGCCTGGAGTGTACTAGGGTACGGCTACACCTTC
CDR3 protein: CAWSVLGYGYTF
D gene: .
clone size: .
J gene: TRBJ1-2
V gene: TRBV30

CDR3 DNA: TGCGCCAGCAGTCGTAAGAGGGTTTCACCCCTCCACTTT
CDR3 protein: CASSRKRVSPLHF
D gene: .
clone size: .
J gene: TRBJ1-6
V gene: TRBV23-1

CDR3 DNA: TGTGCCAGCAGCGCCACCGGGGAGCTGTTTTTT
CDR3 protein: CASSATGELFF
D gene: .
clone size: once
J gene: TRBJ2-2
V gene: TRBV7-9

CDR3 DNA: TGCGCCAGCAGCCAAACCCGGCGGGCGGGGGCCAAAAACATTCAGTACTTC
CDR3 protein: CASSQTRRAGAKNIQYF
D gene: .
clone size: .
J gene: TRBJ2-4
V gene: TRBV4-3

CDR3 DNA: TGTGCCAGCAGCCAAGATTCTAGGCAGCCCCAGCATTTT
CDR3 protein: CASSQDSRQPQHF
D gene: .
clone size: .
J gene: TRBJ1-5
V gene: TRBV14

CDR3 DNA: TGTGCCAGCAGCGCCTCAGGGGGGAATCAGCCCCAGCATTTT
CDR3 protein: CASSASGGNQPQHF
D gene: TRBD1
clone size: .
J gene: TRBJ1-5
V gene: TRBV9

CDR3 DNA: TGTGCCTGGAGTGAGGGGGTCGGGAACACTGAAGCTTTCTTT
CDR3 protein: CAWSEGVGNTEAFF
D gene: .
clone size: .
J gene: TRBJ1-1
V gene: TRBV30

CDR3 DNA: TGTGCCAGCAGCACTAGCGGGGGGCAACAAGAGACCCAGTACTTC
CDR3 protein: CASSTSGGQQETQYF
D gene: TRBD2
clone size: .
J gene: TRBJ2-5
V gene: TRBV6-6

CDR3 DNA: TGCAGCGTTGAACTAGTGCGGGGGCAGACCTACAATGAGCAGTTCTTC
CDR3 protein: CSVELVRGQTYNEQFF
D gene: .
clone size: .
J gene: TRBJ2-1
V gene: TRBV29-1

CDR3 DNA: TGTGCCAGCGGGGACAGGGGGAACTACGAGCAGTACTTC
CDR3 protein: CASGDRGNYEQYF
D gene: TRBD1
clone size: .
J gene: TRBJ2-7
V gene: TRBV2

CDR3 DNA: TGTGCCAGCAGACTGGACACCGGTACCGCAGATACGCAGTATTTT
CDR3 protein: CASRLDTGTADTQYF
D gene: .
clone size: .
J gene: TRBJ2-3
V gene: TRBV6-5

CDR3 DNA: TGTGCCAGCAGTTTAACCCCATATGAGCAGTTCTTC
CDR3 protein: CASSLTPYEQFF
D gene: .
clone size: .
J gene: TRBJ2-1
V gene: TRBV27

CDR3 DNA: TGTGCCAGCAGTTCAAGGACTAGCGGGATTCACAATGAGCAGTTCTTC
CDR3 protein: CASSSRTSGIHNEQFF
D gene: TRBD2
clone size: .
J gene: TRBJ2-1
V gene: TRBV27

CDR3 DNA: TGTGCCATCAGGGGGGACAGGGGCCACGAGCAGTACTTC
CDR3 protein: CAIRGDRGHEQYF
D gene: TRBD1
clone size: .
J gene: TRBJ2-7
V gene: TRBV10-3

CDR3 DNA: TGCAGCGTTGAAGGGATCGTGGGGGATCCTAGCACAGATACGCAGTATTTT
CDR3 protein: CSVEGIVGDPSTDTQYF
D gene: .
clone size: .
J gene: TRBJ2-3
V gene: TRBV29-1

CDR3 DNA: TGTGCCAGCAGCTTTGGTAGGACCGGCGAGCAGTACTTC
CDR3 protein: CASSFGRTGEQYF
D gene: .
clone size: .
J gene: TRBJ2-7
V gene: TRBV7-8

CDR3 DNA: TGTGCCAGCCAGCCCGGACAGGGGGTAGATGGCTACACCTTC
CDR3 protein: CASQPGQGVDGYTF
D gene: TRBD1
clone size: .
J gene: TRBJ1-2
V gene: TRBV13

CDR3 DNA: TGTGCCAGCAGTTACCTAAGTGGGGATCCTGGAAACACCATATATTTT
CDR3 protein: CASSYLSGDPGNTIYF
D gene: .
clone size: .
J gene: TRBJ1-3
V gene: TRBV6-5

CDR3 DNA: TGTGCCAGCAGTGAGCGCGATATCTTGAACACCGGGGAGCTGTTTTTT
CDR3 protein: CASSERDILNTGELFF
D gene: .
clone size: once
J gene: TRBJ2-2
V gene: TRBV2

CDR3 DNA: TGTGCCAGCACCTCGGCGGGAGAAGACAATGAGCAGTTCTTC
CDR3 protein: CASTSAGEDNEQFF
D gene: TRBD2
clone size: .
J gene: TRBJ2-1
V gene: TRBV7-9

CDR3 DNA: TGTGCCAGCCGGGACAGGATGAGCTCCTACGAGCAGTACTTC
CDR3 protein: CASRDRMSSYEQYF
D gene: TRBD1
clone size: .
J gene: TRBJ2-7
V gene: TRBV6-1

CDR3 DNA: TGCGCCAGCAGCGCCGGACTAGCGACGTCCTACGAGCAGTACTTC
CDR3 protein: CASSAGLATSYEQYF
D gene: TRBD2
clone size: once
J gene: TRBJ2-7
V gene: TRBV4-1

CDR3 DNA: TGTGCCAGCAGCCCGGGGACTAGCGGCTACAATGAGCAGTTCTTC
CDR3 protein: CASSPGTSGYNEQFF
D gene: TRBD2
clone size: .
J gene: TRBJ2-1
V gene: TRBV13

CDR3 DNA: TGCAGCGTTGTTAGCTCTGAAGCTTTCTTT
CDR3 protein: CSVVSSEAFF
D gene: .
clone size: .
J gene: TRBJ1-1
V gene: TRBV29-1

CDR3 DNA: TGTGCCAGCAGCCAAGAGGCGGGGGCCGCGAGGGATGAGCAGTTCTTC
CDR3 protein: CASSQEAGAARDEQFF
D gene: .
clone size: .
J gene: TRBJ2-1
V gene: TRBV4-2

CDR3 DNA: TGTGCCAGCAGCTACCCGGACAGGGCTAGCACAGATACGCAGTATTTT
CDR3 protein: CASSYPDRASTDTQYF
D gene: TRBD1
clone size: .
J gene: TRBJ2-3
V gene: TRBV7-9

CDR3 DNA: TGTGCCAGCAGTTTATCGAGTGGGGTGGGAGACGCCAATGAGCAGTTCTTC
CDR3 protein: CASSLSSGVGDANEQFF
D gene: .
clone size: once
J gene: TRBJ2-1
V gene: TRBV27

CDR3 DNA: TGCGCCAGCAGCCATCGATGGACAGTTAAGGAAGGACGCACTGAAGCTTTCTTT
CDR3 protein: CASSHRWTVKEGRTEAFF
D gene: .
clone size: .
J gene: TRBJ1-1
V gene: TRBV4-1

CDR3 DNA: TGTGCCAGCTCCTATTCCACACAGCCTTATGGCTACACCTTC
CDR3 protein: CASSYSTQPYGYTF
D gene: .
clone size: .
J gene: TRBJ1-2
V gene: TRBV7-9

CDR3 DNA: TGTGCCAGCAGTGATGGACTAGCGCCTTACAATGAGCAGTTCTTC
CDR3 protein: CASSDGLAPYNEQFF
D gene: TRBD2
clone size: .
J gene: TRBJ2-1
V gene: TRBV6-1

CDR3 DNA: TGCGCCAGCAGCCCCCGGTTTAGGGGTTATGGCTACACCTTC
CDR3 protein: CASSPRFRGYGYTF
D gene: .
clone size: medium-sized
J gene: TRBJ1-2
V gene: TRBV4-1

CDR3 DNA: TGTGCCAGCAGCTTTTCGACTAGCGGGAGAGGTGAGCAGTTCTTC
CDR3 protein: CASSFSTSGRGEQFF
D gene: TRBD2
clone size: few
J gene: TRBJ2-1
V gene: TRBV7-9